The 3 T cell receptor beta chains given below trace back to one sample, sequenced in a study of blood T cell repertoires in COVID-19. TCRdb's table, derived via immunoSEQ multiplex PCR, lists solely in-frame clones and lacks some. The sample has about 120,000 clones; over 85% are singletons. Sequencing was performed on peripheral blood. The receptors come from a man in his fifties or sixties with active COVID-19.

This chain joins TRBV5-4 and TRBJ2-4; weak D call: TRBD1 (6 bases). Trimming pared 3 bases from V and 9 bases from J, leaving 19 bases between. Germline V gene sequence: CDR1 SGHNT, CDR2 YYREEE (reference sequence). The CDR3 extends over 15 amino acids. CDR3 coding DNA: TGTGCCAGCAGCTCCCACTCGACAGGATCGAGCATTCAGTACTTC. Its translation: CASSSHSTGSSIQYF. Full variable domain (missing parts from reference TRBV5-4 and TRBJ2-4): ETGVTQSPTHLIKTRGQQVTLRCSSQSGHNTVSWYQQALGQGPQFIFQYYREEENGRGNFPPRFSGLQFPNYSSELNVNALELDDSALYLCASSSHSTGSSIQYFGAGTRLSVL.

The gene calls are TRBV3-1 (or the pseudogene TRBV3-2) and TRBJ2-1; 8 bases are a match to TRBD1. The V segment lost 4 bases and the J segment 7 bases; nucleotides outside the gene matches: 3. Germline assignment: CDR1 LGHDT and CDR2 YNNKEL (reference sequence). This CDR3 is built from 13 residues. CDR3 DNA sequence: TGTGCCAGCAGCCCGGACAGGGCGAATGAGCAGTTCTTC. Protein product: CASSPDRANEQFF.

The V gene is TRBV6-1, the J gene TRBJ2-5; tentative D call: TRBD1 (6 bases). Germline CDR1 and CDR2: MNHNS and SASEGT. This CDR3 is built from 15 residues. V was clipped by 7 bases and J by 5 bases, with 20 bases between them. Written as DNA, the CDR3 is TGTGCCAGCACCTACGGCACAGGGCTAGGGGAGACCCAGTACTTC. As protein: CASTYGTGLGETQYF.